The 18 T cell receptor beta chains reported below all come from one sample, sequenced in a study of shared clonotypes between healthy human individuals. Sequencing used immunoSEQ multiplex PCR; TCRdb keeps in-frame clones, though not all of them. Among fewer than 3 million clones, 85% to 95% were seen once, and the ten largest hold around 0.4%. Sequenced: naive CD4+ T cells from PBMCs. Sample subset: CD45RA+ positively selected. The source is a man younger than 30 in good health. Some clones in this sample may be carry-over from other donors' samples.

V gene TRBV9 combines with J gene TRBJ2-3; no clear D gene. In germline, CDR1 is SGDLS, CDR2 YYNGEE. V lost 0 bases and J 2 bases, leaving 10 bases between the germline ends. The length of the CDR3 is 15 residues. CDR3 sequence (DNA): TGTGCCAGCAGCGTAGACGGCAGATTCACAGATACGCAGTATTTT. Translated, it gives CASSVDGRFTDTQYF.

The J gene is TRBJ2-7, the V gene TRBV4-2; D might be TRBD1 (5 bases). CDR1 LGHNA and CDR2 YNFKEQ come from the germline V gene. There are 14 residues in the CDR3. V dropped 1 base and J dropped 4 bases, with 11 bases sitting between them. CDR3 residues: CASSQGPGNYEQYF. The CDR3 region has the DNA TGTGCCAGCAGCCAAGGACCAGGGAATTACGAGCAGTACTTC.

The V and J genes are TRBV6-1 and TRBJ2-7, with 8 bases fitting TRBD2. Looked up from germline, CDR1 is MNHNS and CDR2 is SASEGT. This CDR3 contains 14 residues. Trimming cost V 4 bases and J 0 bases; bases outside gene matches: 2. The CDR3 loop reads CASSVTSGSYEQYF. The CDR3 DNA reads TGTGCCAGCAGTGTTACTAGCGGCTCCTACGAGCAGTACTTC.

The chain uses TRBV9 and TRBJ2-7; tentative D call: TRBD2 (5 bases). The germline V and J ends were trimmed by 0 bases and 5 bases, with 12 bases remaining between them. This CDR3 region has 14 residues. Germline assignment: CDR1 SGDLS and CDR2 YYNGEE. CDR3: CASSVAGIKDEQYF. The CDR3 nucleotides are TGTGCCAGCAGCGTAGCGGGAATTAAGGACGAGCAGTACTTC.

The chain joins TRBV18 to TRBJ1-1; D is uncertain. The CDR3 spans 14 residues. V dropped 0 bases and J dropped 1 base, with 6 bases sitting between them. The V gene's germline CDR1 is KGHSH and CDR2 LQKENI. The CDR3 region has the DNA TGTGCCAGCTCACCACCCTCCCAGAACACTGAAGCTTTCTTT. It specifies CASSPPSQNTEAFF.

V and J are TRBV6-5 and TRBJ1-4, with TRBD1 matching over 10 bases. Germline CDR1 MNHEY, CDR2 SVGAGI. The ends lost 0 bases at V and 14 bases at J; junction bases unmatched: 9. The CDR3 is 15 residues long. CDR3 in amino acids: CASSYSGTGAEGLFF. The CDR3 coding sequence is TGTGCCAGCAGTTACTCCGGGACAGGGGCCGAAGGGCTGTTTTTT.

This clone was seen only once. V gene TRBV2 combines with J gene TRBJ1-3; 8 bases line up with TRBD1. The J segment lost 0 bases and the V segment lost 8 bases, leaving 3 bases of the junction unmatched. The CDR3 loop spans 14 amino acids. Per the germline V gene, CDR1 is SNHLY and CDR2 is FYNNEI. The CDR3 DNA reads TGTGCCAGCCGGGACAGGCGCTCTGGAAACACCATATATTTT. This encodes CASRDRRSGNTIYF.

This chain links TRBV15 with TRBJ2-2, with D possibly matching TRBD2 (6 bases). The germline CDR1 and CDR2 sequences are LNHNV and YYDKDF (reference sequence). V lost 0 bases and J lost 7, with 18 bases in between. The CDR3 is 17 residues long. The CDR3 DNA follows: TGTGCCACCAGCAGAGATTTAGGTCGGGAGCTGGGCGGGGAGCTGTTTTTT. It specifies CATSRDLGRELGGELFF.

This clone has a handful of counts. This chain links TRBV28 with TRBJ1-2; D is unclear. This CDR3 has 12 residues. CDR1 MDHEN and CDR2 SYDVKM come from the germline V gene. Trimming shortened V by 5 bases and J by 4 bases, and 8 bases separated the two germline ends. The CDR3 region has the DNA TGTGCCAGCAGTCAGCTCCTCTATGGCTACACCTTC. Translating it yields CASSQLLYGYTF.

The V and J genes are TRBV7-3 and TRBJ2-1, with D unclear. Germline CDR1 and CDR2: SGHTA and FQGTGA. The CDR3 covers 14 residues. Trimming left V 1 base short and J 5 bases short, with 9 bases between. The CDR3 region is CASSLSAANNEQFF. CDR3 coding DNA: TGTGCCAGCAGCTTAAGCGCGGCGAACAATGAGCAGTTCTTC.

This clone was seen just once. V and J are TRBV2 and TRBJ2-3; 9 positions agree with TRBD2. The CDR3 contains 14 residues. Looked up from germline, CDR1 is SNHLY and CDR2 is FYNNEI. The junction had 7 bases not matched to a gene; V was cut back by 6 bases and J by 6 bases. Here the CDR3 DNA reads TGTGCCAGCAGGTCGACTAGCGGAAGGGATACGCAGTATTTT. It codes for CASRSTSGRDTQYF.

The J gene is TRBJ2-5, the V gene TRBV28; no clear D. Trimming pared 2 bases from V and 5 bases from J, leaving 6 bases between. The CDR3 covers 12 residues. From germline, CDR1 is MDHEN and CDR2 SYDVKM. In DNA, the CDR3 is TGTGCCAGCAGTTTACTTAGCGAGACCCAGTACTTC. Protein sequence: CASSLLSETQYF.

About this clone: In the same sample, other DNA sequences code for this CDR3. J is TRBJ1-1 and V is TRBV19; tentatively, D is TRBD1 (6 bases). The CDR3 loop spans 14 amino acids. V was trimmed by 3 bases and J by 0 bases, leaving 8 bases between them. Germline V gene sequence: CDR1 LNHDA, CDR2 SQIVND (reference sequence). As DNA, the CDR3 is TGTGCCAGTAGTATCGGACAGCTGAACACTGAAGCTTTCTTT. It specifies CASSIGQLNTEAFF.

This rearrangement joins TRBV9 to TRBJ2-3; D gene unclear. CDR1 and CDR2 from the germline V gene are SGDLS and YYNGEE. CDR3 size: 13 residues. V was trimmed by 0 bases and J by 7 bases, leaving 9 bases between them. In DNA form, the CDR3 reads TGTGCCAGCAGCGTAGTGTCCGCCCATACGCAGTATTTT. Translating gives CASSVVSAHTQYF.

V gene TRBV9 combines with J gene TRBJ2-3; 14 positions match TRBD2. V shed 3 bases, J shed 1 base, and the junction held 10 bases outside the gene matches. The CDR3 runs to 19 residues. Per the germline V gene, CDR1 is SGDLS and CDR2 is YYNGEE. CDR3 residues: CASSEKGLAGVRGTDTQYF. CDR3 bases: TGTGCCAGCAGCGAGAAGGGACTAGCGGGAGTGAGGGGCACAGATACGCAGTATTTT.

This clone has a single count. The rearrangement uses TRBV21-1 and TRBJ2-2; the listed D gene, TRBD2, was not tested against the DNA. TRBV21-1 is labeled a pseudogene. This CDR3 region has 18 residues. CDR3: CASTPRTSGSGGSGELFF. For the CDR3, the DNA is TGTGCCAGCACACCGAGGACTAGCGGGAGTGGGGGATCCGGGGAGCTGTTTTTT.

With respect to this clone: Given a much more abundant clone one base away, this may be a read error. This sample also contains other DNA sequences that code for the same CDR3. Written as DNA, the CDR3 is TGTGCCAGCACCTCCCAAGAGACCCAGTACTTC. Encoded protein: CASTSQETQYF. This chain joins TRBV28 and TRBJ2-5; no clear D. Between the trimmed V and J ends, which lost 7 bases and 1 base, there was a span of 4 bases. The CDR3 covers 11 residues. Germline-derived CDR1 and CDR2 are MDHEN and SYDVKM.

This clone was detected once. This CDR3 reads CASSLRDRANQPQHF. For the CDR3, the DNA is TGTGCCAGCAGCCTCCGGGACAGGGCCAATCAGCCCCAGCATTTT. The chain carries TRBV11-3 and TRBJ1-5, with 9 nucleotides matching TRBD1. V dropped 5 bases and J dropped 3; count of bases not matched to a gene: 5. Germline CDR1 is SGHNT and CDR2 is YENEEA. The CDR3 contains 15 residues. The full variable domain, its missing parts supplied by reference TRBV11-3 and TRBJ1-5, is EAGVVQSPRYKIIEKKQPVAFWCNPISGHNTLYWYLQNLGQGPELLIRYENEEAVDDSQLPKDRFSAERLKGVDSTLKIQPAELGDSAVYLCASSLRDRANQPQHFGDGTRLSIL.